This T cell receptor beta chain was identified during a study of cytomegalovirus exposure and HLA in healthy donors. Study as a whole: Unique TCRs from HLA-typed donors, 75 million to 100 million of them, were held in an early data release.

The V gene's germline CDR1 is MNHEY and CDR2 SMNVEV (reference sequence). The length of the CDR3 is 15 residues. Trimming took 4 bases from V and 6 from J; bases not matched to a gene: 5. A remark on this clone: What it recognizes is unknown.

PCR employed 60 Vbeta and 13 Jbeta primers. The repertoire was sequenced with immunoSEQ multiplex PCR; TCRdb's copy has only in-frame clones and lacks some. This sample has about 140,000 clones; nearly 85% occur once, and the top ten carry roughly 3.4%. Study-wide findings and caveats: In a later analysis, at a false discovery rate of 0.05, about 16,000 TCR beta sequences matched HLA alleles. Rare TCR sequences dominated, though some public TCRs recurred in many donors.

The sequence was obtained from a male donor in good health and CMV-seronegative. Sequencing was carried out using PBMCs. This chain links TRBV27 with TRBJ1-5; 11 positions agree with TRBD1. In nucleotides, the CDR3 is TGTGCCAGCAGTTCCTCCGGGACAGGGGGTCAGCCCCAGCATTTT. It is translated as CASSSSGTGGQPQHF.